The 30 T cell receptor beta chains reported below all come from one sample, sequenced in a study of blood T cells in healthy people across ages. Sample-barcoded 5' priming and a J-beta primer mix drove a second PCR of 7 to 11 cycles. TCRdb analysed the 5' RACE reads with MiXCR anew, one entry per CDR3 protein. The sample lists 700,000 to 800,000 distinct CDR3 sequences, about 40% seen once, with roughly 20% in the top ten. Material for sequencing was blood. The receptors come from a woman aged 60-75 years in good health.

In its sample, this clonotype was seen many times. The chain has TRBV10-3 and TRBJ2-3, with 11 bases identical to TRBD2. The CDR3 extends over 17 amino acids. Germline-derived CDR1 and CDR2 are ENHRY and SYGVKD. Unmatched junction bases numbered 9, after V lost 6 bases and J lost 1 base. The chain's CDR3 is CAISRGTSGSGTDTQYF. The DNA for the CDR3 is TGTGCCATCAGCCGAGGGACTAGCGGTTCGGGCACAGATACGCAGTATTTT.

CDR3 bases: TGTGCCAGCAGTGGGACAGGGGTAGGGGAGCAGTACTTC. It codes for CASSGTGVGEQYF. This chain links TRBV2 with TRBJ2-7, with TRBD1 matching 9 bases. CDR3 size: 13 residues. Germline assignment: CDR1 SNHLY and CDR2 FYNNEI. The V segment lost 4 bases and the J segment 7 bases; nucleotides outside the gene matches: 5.

The chain is built from TRBV6-5 and TRBJ1-3; the D gene is possibly TRBD1 (6 bases). V gave up 3 bases and J gave up 1 base, with 10 bases separating them. There are 15 residues in the CDR3. Germline V gene data show CDR1 as MNHEY and CDR2 as SVGAGI. In DNA form, the CDR3 reads TGTGCCAGCAGTTATGGGGGGGCTTCTGGAAACACCATATATTTT. Translating it yields CASSYGGASGNTIYF.

V is TRBV12-3 or TRBV12-4 and J is TRBJ2-7; 8 bases agree with TRBD2. The CDR3 is 14 amino acids. J was trimmed by 4 bases and V by 7 bases; bases with no gene match: 9. The DNA for the CDR3 is TGTGCCAGCACCCCCCCGAGCGGGAGATACGAGCAGTACTTC. It is translated as CASTPPSGRYEQYF.

The chain carries TRBV30 and TRBJ2-1; D gene unclear. Germline CDR1 GTSNPN, CDR2 SVGIG (reference sequence). This CDR3 has 11 residues. Trimming removed 3 bases from V and 9 bases from J, with 9 bases in between. Here the CDR3 reads CAWRFKREQFF. As DNA, the CDR3 is TGTGCCTGGAGATTCAAACGTGAGCAGTTCTTC.

The table lists this clonotype with many counts. The chain is built from TRBV12-3 or TRBV12-4 and TRBJ2-6; D remains ambiguous. This CDR3 has 16 amino acids. V shed 0 bases and J shed 0 bases, with 6 bases lying between them. CDR3 amino acids: CASSLAGFSGANVLTF. CDR3 coding DNA: TGTGCCAGCAGTTTAGCTGGATTCTCTGGGGCCAACGTCCTGACTTTC.

CDR3 sequence: CASSLGLTWGEQYF. CDR3 bases: TGTGCCAGCAGCTTAGGGCTAACCTGGGGTGAGCAGTACTTC. This sequence joins TRBV7-2 and TRBJ2-4; no clear D gene. CDR3 size: 14 residues. Germline-derived CDR1 and CDR2 are SGHTA and FQGNSA. V dropped 1 base and J dropped 13 bases, with 17 bases sitting between them. The variable domain in full, completed from reference TRBV7-2 and TRBJ2-4, reads GAGVSQSPSNKVTEKGKDVELRCDPISGHTALYWYRQSLGQGLEFLIYFQGNSAPDKSGLPSDRFSAERTGGSVSTLTIQRTQQEDSAVYLCASSLGLTWGEQYFGAGTRLSVL.

This clonotype was detected a few times. This chain uses TRBV20-1 with TRBJ2-5; D ambiguous. The CDR3 covers 10 residues. Germline loops: CDR1 DFQATT, CDR2 SNEGSKA (reference sequence). V lost 4 bases to trimming and J lost 3 bases, with 3 bases between them. This CDR3 reads CSAKEETQYF. CDR3 in DNA: TGCAGTGCTAAAGAAGAGACCCAGTACTTC.

The gene calls are TRBV10-3 and TRBJ2-7; 9 nucleotides agree with TRBD1. The CDR3 totals 14 residues. The J segment lost 2 bases and the V segment lost 3 bases, leaving 2 bases of the junction unmatched. The germline gives CDR1 ENHRY, CDR2 SYGVKD. In DNA form, the CDR3 reads TGTGCCATCAGTGACGGGACAGGGCCCTACGAGCAGTACTTC. It encodes CAISDGTGPYEQYF.

This clonotype was observed a few times. The V and J genes are TRBV15 and TRBJ2-1; D unresolved. Germline lookup yields CDR1 LNHNV and CDR2 YYDKDF (reference sequence). CDR3 length: 16 amino acids. V lost 5 bases to trimming and J lost 0 bases, with 14 bases between them. DNA for the CDR3: TGTGCCACCAGCTCCTTAGCCCAGAGCTCCTACAATGAGCAGTTCTTC. It specifies CATSSLAQSSYNEQFF.

This clonotype was counted once. The CDR3 DNA reads TGTGCCAGCAATTCCGGGACAGGGAACACCGGGGAGCTGTTTTTT. It is translated as CASNSGTGNTGELFF. V is TRBV6-2 or TRBV6-3 and J is TRBJ2-2; 8 bases line up with TRBD1. CDR1 is MNHEY, CDR2 SVGEGT, per germline. CDR3 length: 15 residues. With 7 bases clipped from V and 1 base from J, the junction kept 5 bases outside the gene matches.

This clonotype appeared many times. The J gene is TRBJ2-3, the V gene TRBV5-1; no clear D. Germline CDR1 is SGHRS and CDR2 is YFSETQ. Trimming cost V 4 bases and J 5 bases, with 11 bases left between them. The CDR3 totals 13 residues. The CDR3 is CASSPQTRDTQYF. In nucleotides, the CDR3 is TGCGCCAGCAGCCCCCAGACGAGAGATACGCAGTATTTT.

Many counts were recorded for this clonotype. One junction end disagrees with the germline gene, perhaps due to a read error. This chain links TRBV29-1 with TRBJ2-3, with TRBD2 identical over 12 bases. Germline CDR1 SQVTM, CDR2 ANQGSEA. This CDR3 contains 15 residues. The CDR3: CSAEQTSGSPDTQYF. The CDR3 DNA reads as TGCAGCGCTGAACAGACTAGCGGGAGCCCAGATACGCAGTATTTT.

This clonotype occurred a few times. The chain employs TRBV28 and TRBJ2-5; D is possibly TRBD1 (6 bases). Trimming stripped 4 bases from V and 5 bases from J, with 17 bases between. Germline V lookup: CDR1 MDHEN, CDR2 SYDVKM. This CDR3 region has 15 residues. The CDR3 DNA is TGTGCCAGCAGTTCACCCACAGGGTTTACTGAGACCCAGTACTTC. This translates into CASSSPTGFTETQYF.

J is TRBJ1-5 and V is TRBV3-1; D call uncertain. V was cut by 3 bases and J by 3 bases, with 9 bases left in between. Germline V gives CDR1 LGHDT, CDR2 YNNKEL (reference sequence). The CDR3 has 14 residues. In DNA, the CDR3 is TGTGCCAGCAGCCAGGCAGGCGACAATCAGCCCCAGCATTTT. It codes for CASSQAGDNQPQHF.

A note on this clonotype: Its ends do not fully match the called genes, so a read error is possible. The chain links TRBV29-1 to TRBJ1-5; no clear D. Germline CDR1 is SQVTM and CDR2 is ANQGSEA. The CDR3 loop spans 15 amino acids. The CDR3 coding sequence is TGCAGCGTTCAAGAGAAGGGTCTCGGCAATCAGCCCCAGCATTTT. It yields the protein CSVQEKGLGNQPQHF.

This chain uses TRBV4-3 with TRBJ1-5, with 8 bases aligning to TRBD1. This CDR3 has 15 amino acids. V lost 0 bases and J lost 12; bases outside the gene matches: 10. CDR1 and CDR2 (germline): LGHNA, YSLEER. The CDR3 protein is CASSQDTQGATRQHF. The CDR3 bases are TGCGCCAGCAGCCAAGATACCCAGGGGGCAACGCGCCAGCATTTT.

The chain has TRBV28 and TRBJ1-1; 9 nucleotides align to TRBD1. Germline assignment: CDR1 MDHEN and CDR2 SYDVKM. This CDR3 spans 14 amino acids. V dropped 7 bases and J dropped 7; count of bases not matched to a gene: 10. CDR3 protein: CASITGGQGNEAFF. As DNA, the CDR3 is TGTGCCAGCATCACCGGCGGACAGGGGAATGAAGCTTTCTTT.

The rearrangement links TRBV4-1 to TRBJ1-2; 7 bases agree with TRBD1. After removal of 5 bases from V and 4 bases from J, the junction contained 10 bases not matched to a gene. This CDR3 has 15 residues. CDR1 MGHRA and CDR2 YSYEKL come from the germline V gene. CDR3 nucleotide sequence: TGCGCCAGCAGCTTATCTAACAGGGGTTCCTATGGCTACACCTTC. Translation gives CASSLSNRGSYGYTF.

In this sample, this clonotype turned up a few times. V is TRBV10-3 and J is TRBJ2-5; a weak D match, TRBD2 (7 bases). Germline values: CDR1 ENHRY, CDR2 SYGVKD. The CDR3 is 15 amino acids. V shed 0 bases and J shed 11 bases, with 19 bases lying between them. The CDR3 DNA reads TGTGCCATCAGTGAGTCTCCGGGGGGCGGCGGGGAGCAGTACTTC. Its protein is CAISESPGGGGEQYF.

The chain has TRBV3-1 and TRBJ2-7; 12 bases line up with TRBD2. The CDR3 length is 16 residues. Germline CDR1 LGHDT, CDR2 YNNKEL (reference sequence). J was trimmed by 6 bases and V by 3 bases; bases with no gene match: 9. This chain's CDR3 is CASSQANPGLAGEQYF. The CDR3 DNA follows: TGTGCCAGCAGCCAGGCCAATCCGGGACTAGCGGGCGAGCAGTACTTC.

The chain employs TRBV20-1 and TRBJ2-3; the D gene is possibly TRBD2 (6 bases). The germline gives CDR1 DFQATT, CDR2 SNEGSKA (reference sequence). V lost 6 bases and J 7 bases, leaving 11 bases between the germline ends. The CDR3 sequence is 11 residues long. CDR3 sequence reads: CSAGRGNTQYF. CDR3 nucleotide sequence: TGCAGTGCCGGGAGAGGAAATACGCAGTATTTT.

The chain employs TRBV29-1 and TRBJ2-7; 9 bases are a match to TRBD1. The CDR3 sequence is 13 residues long. V lost 4 bases to trimming and J lost 3 bases; unmatched junction nucleotides: 4. In germline, CDR1 is SQVTM, CDR2 ANQGSEA. Here the CDR3 reads CSVGRGQGYEQYF. For the CDR3, the DNA is TGCAGCGTTGGGCGGGGACAGGGCTACGAGCAGTACTTC.

The rearrangement links TRBV6-6 to TRBJ2-3; 10 bases are a match to TRBD2. Germline CDR1 MNHNY, CDR2 SVGAGI (reference sequence). V gave up 10 bases and J gave up 2 bases; unmatched junction bases: 15. This CDR3 region has 17 residues. CDR3 loop: CATAPRSSGGATDTQYF. The CDR3 nucleotides are TGTGCCACCGCTCCGAGGAGCAGCGGGGGGGCCACAGATACGCAGTATTTT.

This clonotype has a handful of counts. The V call is TRBV5-1, the J call TRBJ1-6; 8 bases align to TRBD1. V shed 4 bases, J shed 9 bases, and the junction held 6 bases outside the gene matches. This CDR3 region has 14 residues. Germline lookup yields CDR1 SGHRS and CDR2 YFSETQ. CDR3 amino acids: CASSTDRGISPLHF. The DNA of the CDR3 is TGCGCCAGCAGCACCGACAGGGGAATTTCACCCCTCCACTTT.

This clonotype has only a few counts. The V gene is TRBV29-1, the J gene TRBJ1-1, with D possibly TRBD1 on 5 matching bases. Germline lookup yields CDR1 SQVTM and CDR2 ANQGSEA. The CDR3 loop spans 13 amino acids. V lost 4 bases and J 4 bases, leaving 13 bases between the germline ends. CDR3 sequence (DNA): TGCAGCGTTGTGGGGACTTGGGGCACTGAAGCTTTCTTT. Residues: CSVVGTWGTEAFF.

This clonotype has a handful of counts. A much more abundant neighbour one base away suggests this may be a read error. The J gene is TRBJ2-1, the V gene TRBV7-2; D perhaps matches TRBD2 (6 bases). The CDR3 has 14 residues. CDR1 is SGHTA, CDR2 FQGNSA, per germline. Trimming stripped 5 bases from V and 6 bases from J, with 14 bases between. The CDR3 protein is CASSAPRDSNEQFF. In DNA, the CDR3 is TGTGCCAGCAGCGCCCCCAGGGACTCCAATGAGCAGTTCTTC.

The chain recombines TRBV28 with TRBJ2-3, with no clear D. Germline V gene sequence: CDR1 MDHEN, CDR2 SYDVKM. V gave up 6 bases and J gave up 0 bases, with 13 bases separating them. This CDR3 has 15 amino acids. In DNA form, the CDR3 reads TGTGCCAGCAGCCGCCCCGGCGGTAGCACAGATACGCAGTATTTT. This sequence encodes CASSRPGGSTDTQYF.

This clonotype was observed a few times. The rearrangement uses TRBV6-5 and TRBJ2-1; 8 bases align to TRBD1. The CDR3 runs to 16 residues. Germline lookup yields CDR1 MNHEY and CDR2 SVGAGI. J lost 3 bases, V lost 5 bases, and 9 bases had no gene match. CDR3 in amino acids: CASSPFDRGYYNEQFF. The CDR3 coding sequence is TGTGCCAGCAGTCCCTTCGACAGGGGTTACTACAATGAGCAGTTCTTC.

This clonotype was picked up many times. The CDR3 is CASSYSGASSYNEQFF. The CDR3 DNA reads TGTGCCAGCAGTTACTCTGGGGCTAGCTCCTACAATGAGCAGTTCTTC. V is TRBV6-5 and J is TRBJ2-1; D might be TRBD1 (5 bases). The germline gives CDR1 MNHEY, CDR2 SVGAGI. The CDR3 spans 16 residues. Trimming took 0 bases from V and 0 from J, leaving 9 bases between them.